The 23 T cell receptor beta chains presented below share a single source sample, sequenced in a study of shared clonotypes between healthy human individuals (TCRdb year 2020). The library came from the immunoSEQ multiplex PCR assay. TCRdb re-hosts the immuneACCESS table, in-frame sequences only. Its copies lack some clones; in the studies checked, an unresolved V gene accounts for under half of them, and the cause for the rest is not known. This sample is represented by some 500,000 clones; 95% to 96% of them were singletons. About 0.064% of the sample is held by the ten biggest clonotypes. The source material was naive CD4+ T cells sorted from blood. The sample's cell subset or site, from its label and the paper: CD45RA+ positively selected. The receptors stem from a woman aged 25 to 39 in good health.

The chain has TRBV5-4 and TRBJ1-2; D not resolved. With 1 base removed from V and 2 bases from J, the gap between germline ends came to 6 bases. The CDR3 covers 13 residues. Germline CDR1 SGHNT, CDR2 YYREEE (reference sequence). The CDR3 sequence: CASSLSVNYGYTF. The CDR3, as DNA: TGTGCCAGCAGCTTGTCGGTGAACTATGGCTACACCTTC.

The chain is built from TRBV10-2 and TRBJ1-1; D possibly corresponds to TRBD1 (5 bases). The CDR3 is made up of 13 amino acids. Trimming removed 2 bases from V and 2 bases from J, with 6 bases in between. From germline, CDR1 is WSHSY and CDR2 SAAADI. DNA of the CDR3: TGCGCCAGCAGTGAGCAGGGAAACACTGAAGCTTTCTTT. Translation gives CASSEQGNTEAFF.

The chain uses TRBV5-1 and TRBJ2-3, with D unclear. Germline CDR1 reads SGHRS; CDR2 reads YFSETQ. V was cut by 4 bases and J by 2 bases, with 5 bases left in between. The CDR3 contains 12 residues. The CDR3 nucleotides are TGCGCCAGCAGCGCTGACACAGATACGCAGTATTTT. This translates into CASSADTDTQYF.

The chain recombines TRBV6-4 with TRBJ2-1, with 10 positions matching TRBD2. CDR1 MRHNA and CDR2 SNTAGT come from the germline V gene. This CDR3 has 15 residues. The J segment lost 9 bases and the V segment lost 7 bases, leaving 12 bases of the junction unmatched. CDR3 sequence: CASKASGSIDGEQFF. The DNA for the CDR3 is TGTGCCAGCAAGGCTAGCGGGAGTATCGACGGTGAGCAGTTCTTC.

V and J are TRBV19 and TRBJ2-2; D may correspond to TRBD1 or TRBD2 (5 bases each). CDR3 length: 14 residues. Germline V lookup: CDR1 LNHDA, CDR2 SQIVND (reference sequence). V was shortened by 5 bases and J by 6 bases, with 13 bases between the two germline ends. The CDR3 protein is CASSSGTYAGELFF. The CDR3 nucleotides read TGTGCCAGTAGTTCCGGGACGTACGCCGGGGAGCTGTTTTTT. The complete variable domain, with remaining parts taken from reference TRBV19 and TRBJ2-2, reads DGGITQSPKYLFRKEGQNVTLSCEQNLNHDAMYWYRQDPGQGLRLIYYSQIVNDFQKGDIAEGYSVSREKKESFPLTVTSAQKNPTAFYLCASSSGTYAGELFFGEGSRLTVL.

The rearrangement uses TRBV4-1 and TRBJ1-2, with unresolved D. Per germline, CDR1 MGHRA and CDR2 YSYEKL. The CDR3 is made up of 15 amino acids. V shed 5 bases and J shed 4 bases, with 17 bases lying between them. As DNA, the CDR3 is TGCGCCAGCAGCGACGGGGAATCCAACTTCTATGGCTACACCTTC. Encoded protein: CASSDGESNFYGYTF.

The rearrangement links TRBV6-6 to TRBJ1-4, with a weak D call TRBD1 (6 bases). This CDR3 comprises 16 residues. V lost 10 bases to trimming and J lost 3 bases, with 21 bases between them. Germline V gene sequence: CDR1 MNHNY, CDR2 SVGAGI (reference sequence). CDR3 sequence: CATQRGAIRANEKLFF. The CDR3 DNA reads as TGTGCCACCCAGAGGGGGGCTATTAGGGCTAATGAAAAACTGTTTTTT.

The chain recombines TRBV7-2 with TRBJ2-7; D ambiguous. The V gene's germline CDR1 is SGHTA and CDR2 FQGNSA. The CDR3 has 14 amino acids. The germline V and J ends were trimmed by 1 base and 3 bases, with 10 bases remaining between them. The CDR3 region has the DNA TGTGCCAGCAGCTTAGATAGGTCGCGCTACGAGCAGTACTTC. As protein: CASSLDRSRYEQYF.

The V call is TRBV7-6, the J call TRBJ2-1; D remains ambiguous. This CDR3 has 12 residues. Per the germline V gene, CDR1 is SGHVS and CDR2 is FNYEAQ. Trimming removed 2 bases at V and 13 bases at J, with 12 bases between. CDR3 in amino acids: CASSLPLDAQFF. DNA for the CDR3: TGTGCCAGCAGCTTACCCCTCGACGCACAGTTCTTC.

This chain links TRBV4-1 with TRBJ2-2, with D hard to call. Trimming took off 4 bases at V and 6 bases at J, with 15 bases between the two ends. CDR1 MGHRA and CDR2 YSYEKL come from the germline V gene. CDR3 length: 15 amino acids. CDR3 region: CASSREDEVPGELFF. DNA for the CDR3: TGCGCCAGCAGCCGAGAAGATGAGGTCCCCGGGGAGCTGTTTTTT.

The genes are TRBV20-1 and TRBJ2-5; D unclear. Matching the DNA end better, TRBJ2-7 makes the J call doubtful. The germline V gene has CDR1 DFQATT and CDR2 SNEGSKA (reference sequence). The CDR3 spans 11 residues. This chain's CDR3 is CSAKWRNEQYF. The CDR3 DNA is TGCAGTGCTAAGTGGCGGAACGAGCAGTACTTC.

To note about this clone: Other DNA variants within this sample encode the same CDR3. This sequence joins TRBV4-1 and TRBJ2-7; perhaps TRBD2 as D (6 bases). The CDR3 runs 13 residues. CDR1 is MGHRA and CDR2 is YSYEKL in the germline V gene. V was shortened by 3 bases and J by 0 bases, with 6 bases between the two germline ends. The CDR3 spells CASSQGGSYEQYF. The CDR3 region has the DNA TGCGCCAGCAGCCAGGGAGGCTCCTACGAGCAGTACTTC.

V and J are TRBV10-2 and TRBJ1-3; D is unclear. V dropped 4 bases and J dropped 0 bases, with 13 bases sitting between them. This CDR3 region has 16 residues. The germline gives CDR1 WSHSY, CDR2 SAAADI. CDR3 amino acids: CASSVVPASSGNTIYF. Here the CDR3 DNA reads TGCGCCAGCAGTGTAGTACCAGCCAGCTCTGGAAACACCATATATTTT.

This sequence joins TRBV19 and TRBJ1-2; D unresolved. Trimming took off 7 bases at V and 7 bases at J, with 13 bases between the two ends. Germline assignment: CDR1 LNHDA and CDR2 SQIVND (reference sequence). The CDR3 is made up of 12 amino acids. CDR3 bases: TGTGCCAGTACCCCGACATTGGGTGGCTACACCTTC. This codes for CASTPTLGGYTF. Looking up the rest from reference TRBV19 and TRBJ1-2 gives the full variable domain: DGGITQSPKYLFRKEGQNVTLSCEQNLNHDAMYWYRQDPGQGLRLIYYSQIVNDFQKGDIAEGYSVSREKKESFPLTVTSAQKNPTAFYLCASTPTLGGYTFGSGTRLTVV.

This chain links TRBV28 with TRBJ1-3; D is ambiguous. This CDR3 contains 17 residues. V was trimmed by 4 bases and J by 3 bases, leaving 19 bases between them. Per germline, CDR1 MDHEN and CDR2 SYDVKM. The CDR3 loop reads CASSSTDALWRGNTIYF. The DNA of the CDR3 is TGTGCCAGCAGTTCCACGGACGCTCTATGGCGTGGAAACACCATATATTTT.

The CDR3 reads CASSFGQGVGEQYF. The CDR3 nucleotides read TGTGCCAGCAGCTTCGGGCAGGGGGTTGGCGAGCAGTACTTC. The J gene is TRBJ2-7, the V gene TRBV13; 7 bases match TRBD1. The germline V gene has CDR1 PRHDT and CDR2 FYEKMQ (reference sequence). This CDR3 region has 14 residues. The J segment lost 6 bases and the V segment lost 3 bases, leaving 8 bases of the junction unmatched.

The chain uses TRBV5-1 and TRBJ2-5; D is undetermined. The CDR3 is 13 residues long. The V gene's germline CDR1 is SGHRS and CDR2 YFSETQ. Deletions cut 1 base from V and 5 bases from J, with 9 bases between. The DNA for the CDR3 is TGCGCCAGCAGCTTGAGTGGGTCTGAGACCCAGTACTTC. This translates into CASSLSGSETQYF.

In regard to this clone: At one boundary the junction diverges from the germline segment, which might be a read error. The chain joins TRBV10-3 to TRBJ1-1, with a tentative D call TRBD1 (5 bases). Germline lookup yields CDR1 ENHRY and CDR2 SYGVKD. This CDR3 contains 14 residues. This CDR3 is CAIRDTRENSEAFF. Written as DNA, the CDR3 is TGTGCCATCAGGGACACTAGGGAGAACTCTGAAGCTTTCTTT.

The chain links TRBV2 to TRBJ1-3; D not certain. Germline values: CDR1 SNHLY, CDR2 FYNNEI. The CDR3 covers 15 residues. The V end lost 4 bases, the J end lost 0 bases, and 10 bases lay between the germline ends. CDR3 nucleotide sequence: TGTGCCAGCAGTGCTAGGGTGAGCTCTGGAAACACCATATATTTT. Encoded protein: CASSARVSSGNTIYF. The full variable domain, in which reference TRBV2 and TRBJ1-3 provide the parts outside the CDR3, is EPEVTQTPSHQVTQMGQEVILRCVPISNHLYFYWYRQILGQKVEFLVSFYNNEISEKSEIFDDQFSVERPDGSNFTLKIRSTKLEDSAMYFCASSARVSSGNTIYFGEGSWLTVV.

The rearrangement links TRBV5-1 to TRBJ1-1, with a weak D call TRBD1 (6 bases). CDR1 and CDR2 (germline): SGHRS, YFSETQ. The CDR3 loop spans 14 amino acids. The V gene lost 4 bases and the J gene lost 1 base, with 11 bases spanning the gap. As DNA, the CDR3 is TGCGCCAGCAGCCTGGACAGACCGAACACTGAAGCTTTCTTT. Amino acids: CASSLDRPNTEAFF.

V and J are TRBV7-8 and TRBJ2-5, with TRBD2 as a possible D gene (5 bases). Germline V CDR1 and CDR2: SGHVS, FQNEAQ. V was pared by 5 bases and J by 5 bases, with 9 bases between. The CDR3 is made up of 12 amino acids. The CDR3 sequence is CASSATGETQYF. CDR3 DNA sequence: TGTGCCAGCAGCGCTACGGGGGAGACCCAGTACTTC. Full variable domain (rest looked up from reference TRBV7-8 and TRBJ2-5): GAGVSQSPRYKVAKRGQDVALRCDPISGHVSLFWYQQALGQGPEFLTYFQNEAQLDKSGLPSDRFFAERPEGSVSTLKIQRTQQEDSAVYLCASSATGETQYFGPGTRLLVL.

The V gene is TRBV21-1, the J gene TRBJ1-1; the table's D call, TRBD1, was not checked against the DNA. TRBV21-1 is a documented pseudogene. The CDR3 has 13 amino acids. The CDR3 spells CASVGTGGTEAFF. DNA of the CDR3: TGTGCCAGCGTGGGGACAGGGGGAACTGAAGCTTTCTTT.

The CDR3 DNA follows: TGTGCCAGCAAGAGGAACACTGAAGCTTTCTTT. Its translation is CASKRNTEAFF. The chain uses TRBV6-5 and TRBJ1-1; D is uncertain. CDR1 and CDR2 from the germline V gene are MNHEY and SVGAGI. The CDR3 totals 11 residues. Trimming took 7 bases from V and 1 from J, leaving 4 bases between them.